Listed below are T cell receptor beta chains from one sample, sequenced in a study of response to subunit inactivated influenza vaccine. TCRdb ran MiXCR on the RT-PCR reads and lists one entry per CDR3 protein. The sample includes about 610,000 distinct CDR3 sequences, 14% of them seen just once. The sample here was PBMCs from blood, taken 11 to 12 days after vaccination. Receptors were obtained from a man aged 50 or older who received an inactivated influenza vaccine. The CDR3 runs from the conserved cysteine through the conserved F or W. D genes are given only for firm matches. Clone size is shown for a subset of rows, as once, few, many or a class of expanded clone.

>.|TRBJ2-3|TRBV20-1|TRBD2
CSARPGGSTDTQYF
TGCAGTGCTAGACCGGGGGGAAGCACAGATACGCAGTATTTT
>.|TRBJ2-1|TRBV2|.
CASSPDWNNEQFF
TGTGCCAGCAGTCCTGACTGGAACAATGAGCAGTTCTTC
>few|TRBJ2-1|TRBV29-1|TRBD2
CSVGPTHSGRATYNEQFF
TGCAGCGTTGGTCCAACCCATAGCGGGAGGGCCACCTACAATGAGCAGTTCTTC
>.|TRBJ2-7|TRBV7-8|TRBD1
CASSSSQGGYEQYF
TGTGCCAGCAGCAGTTCACAGGGGGGATACGAGCAGTACTTC
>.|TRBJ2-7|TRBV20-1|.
CSADRGNYEQYF
TGCAGTGCTGATAGGGGTAACTACGAGCAGTACTTC
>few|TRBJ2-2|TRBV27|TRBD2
CASSTRLAGGFGTGELFF
TGTGCCAGCAGCACCAGACTAGCGGGGGGGTTCGGAACCGGGGAGCTGTTTTTT
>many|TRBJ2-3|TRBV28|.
CASSLALDSTDTQYF
TGTGCCAGCAGTTTAGCGCTCGATAGCACAGATACGCAGTATTTT
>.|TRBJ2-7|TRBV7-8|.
CASSLAAATYEQYF
TGTGCCAGCAGCTTAGCTGCGGCAACCTACGAGCAGTACTTC
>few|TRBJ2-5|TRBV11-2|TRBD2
CASSLDLAGVQQETQYF
TGTGCCAGCAGCTTAGATCTAGCGGGCGTTCAACAAGAGACCCAGTACTTC
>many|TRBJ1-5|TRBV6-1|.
CASSPNPDRISNQPQHF
TGTGCCAGCAGCCCAAATCCCGACAGGATAAGCAATCAGCCCCAGCATTTT
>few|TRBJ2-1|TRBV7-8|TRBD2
CASRPGSGEGLLYNEQFF
TGTGCCAGCCGCCCGGGGAGTGGGGAGGGACTACTCTACAATGAGCAGTTCTTC
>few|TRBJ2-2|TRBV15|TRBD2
CATSLRLAGRAGELFF
TGTGCCACCAGCTTACGACTAGCGGGACGAGCGGGGGAGCTGTTTTTT
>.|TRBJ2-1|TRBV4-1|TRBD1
CASSKDRAIGEQFF
TGCGCCAGCAGCAAGGACAGGGCTATAGGTGAGCAGTTCTTC
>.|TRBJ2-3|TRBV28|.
CASSSPSGTDTQYF
TGTGCCAGCAGTTCGCCTTCTGGCACAGATACGCAGTATTTT
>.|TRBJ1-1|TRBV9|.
CASSGWDTLNTEAFF
TGTGCCAGCAGCGGTTGGGACACTTTGAACACTGAAGCTTTCTTT
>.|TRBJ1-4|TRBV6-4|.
CARQGFNEKLFF
TGTGCCAGACAGGGTTTCAATGAAAAACTGTTTTTT
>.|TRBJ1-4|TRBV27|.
CASSFRLGGEKLFF
TGTGCCAGCAGTTTCAGACTAGGCGGAGAAAAACTGTTTTTT
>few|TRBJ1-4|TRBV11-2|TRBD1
CATTTGTGRNEKLFF
TGTGCCACCACCACAGGGACAGGGAGAAATGAAAAACTGTTTTTT
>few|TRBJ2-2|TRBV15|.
CATSKTLGPPHGELFF
TGTGCCACCAGCAAAACACTGGGACCGCCCCACGGGGAGCTGTTTTTT
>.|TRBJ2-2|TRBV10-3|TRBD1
CAISDQGDGELFF
TGTGCCATCAGTGATCAGGGGGACGGGGAGCTGTTTTTT
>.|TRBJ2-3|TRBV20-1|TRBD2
CSANGLAGGPYIRTDTQYF
TGCAGTGCTAATGGACTAGCGGGGGGCCCTTACATCCGCACAGATACGCAGTATTTT
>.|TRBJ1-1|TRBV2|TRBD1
CASSPHTGGNTEAFF
TGTGCCAGCAGTCCCCACACAGGGGGTAACACTGAAGCTTTCTTT
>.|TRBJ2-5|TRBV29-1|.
CSVEEIETQYF
TGCAGCGTTGAAGAAATAGAGACCCAGTACTTC